Shown below are 9 T cell receptor beta chains from a single sample sequenced in a study of T cell changes during pregnancy in multiple sclerosis. The assay was immunoSEQ multiplex PCR, and TCRdb's table has in-frame clones only and misses some. The sample records around 47,000 clones, approximately 96% being singletons. The starting material was peripheral blood, obtained in the second trimester of pregnancy. These receptors came from a female donor with multiple sclerosis, enrolled in a pregnancy study.

The chain couples TRBV5-1 to TRBJ2-1; 13 nucleotides align to TRBD2. V shed 2 bases and J 10 bases; nucleotides not matched to a gene: 9. The length of the CDR3 is 16 residues. The V gene's germline CDR1 is SGHRS and CDR2 YFSETQ. The CDR3 here is CASSLGTSGIMGEQFF. CDR3 sequence (DNA): TGCGCCAGCAGCTTAGGGACTAGCGGGATCATGGGAGAGCAGTTCTTC.

CDR3 coding DNA: TGTGCCAGCAGCTCCAGGACAAGTACCTACGAGCAGTACTTC. This encodes CASSSRTSTYEQYF. V and J are TRBV7-9 and TRBJ2-7; D is possibly TRBD1 (5 bases). Germline V gene data show CDR1 as SEHNR and CDR2 as FQNEAQ (reference sequence). Trimming took off 4 bases at V and 2 bases at J, with 12 bases between the two ends. The CDR3 has 14 amino acids.

The V gene is TRBV28, the J gene TRBJ2-5; the match to TRBD1 covers 9 bases. CDR1 is MDHEN and CDR2 is SYDVKM in the germline V gene. V lost 10 bases, J lost 3 bases, and 15 bases stayed unmatched. This CDR3 is 16 amino acids long. In DNA form, the CDR3 reads TGTGCCATACAGAAACCCGGGGGACAGGGAAAAGAGACCCAGTACTTC. This translates into CAIQKPGGQGKETQYF.

V is TRBV6-5 and J is TRBJ1-1, with 8 bases aligning to TRBD1. CDR3 size: 14 residues. CDR1 is MNHEY, CDR2 SVGAGI, per germline. With 6 bases clipped from V and 6 bases from J, the junction kept 9 bases outside the gene matches. The CDR3 here is CASRYDRGWPEAFF. In DNA form, the CDR3 reads TGTGCCAGCAGATACGACAGGGGATGGCCTGAAGCTTTCTTT.

The genes are TRBV7-2 and TRBJ2-3; D perhaps matches TRBD1 (5 bases). The CDR3 is 15 amino acids. Germline loops: CDR1 SGHTA, CDR2 FQGNSA. The germline V and J ends were trimmed by 2 bases and 3 bases, with 12 bases remaining between them. CDR3 DNA sequence: TGTGCCAGCAGCTTAAGTGCAGGGATAACAGATACGCAGTATTTT. Its protein is CASSLSAGITDTQYF.

J is TRBJ2-7 and V is TRBV6-1; a weak D match, TRBD1 (6 bases). The CDR3 sequence is 13 residues long. Germline V CDR1 and CDR2: MNHNS, SASEGT. V was cut by 5 bases and J by 2 bases, with 10 bases left in between. CDR3 amino acids: CASSWDTPYEQYF. In DNA, the CDR3 is TGTGCCAGCAGTTGGGACACCCCCTACGAGCAGTACTTC.

The V gene is TRBV7-3, the J gene TRBJ2-3; 12 nucleotides match TRBD2. Germline V CDR1 and CDR2: SGHTA, FQGTGA. This CDR3 spans 19 amino acids. V was clipped by 1 base and J by 0 bases; unmatched bases: 8. The CDR3 sequence: CASSLSRASGGASTDTQYF. The CDR3 DNA is TGTGCCAGCAGCTTAAGTCGAGCTAGCGGGGGGGCTAGCACAGATACGCAGTATTTT.

This chain joins TRBV7-3 and TRBJ2-2; 8 nucleotides align to TRBD1. Germline-derived CDR1 and CDR2 are SGHTA and FQGTGA. The trim removed 4 bases at V and 0 bases at J, leaving 4 bases unmatched. This CDR3 spans 16 amino acids. CDR3 nucleotide sequence: TGTGCCAGCAGCTCCCAGGGGGCTTCGAACACCGGGGAGCTGTTTTTT. Encoded protein: CASSSQGASNTGELFF. The whole variable domain, filled in from reference TRBV7-3 and TRBJ2-2, reads GAGVSQTPSNKVTEKGKYVELRCDPISGHTALYWYRQSLGQGPEFLIYFQGTGAADDSGLPNDRFFAVRPEGSVSTLKIQRTERGDSAVYLCASSSQGASNTGELFFGEGSRLTVL.

This rearrangement joins TRBV7-7 to TRBJ2-7; possibly TRBD1 for D (6 bases). V lost 5 bases, J lost 3 bases, and 17 bases lay in between. Looked up from germline, CDR1 is SSHAT and CDR2 is FNYEAQ (reference sequence). The CDR3 spans 15 residues. The CDR3 is CASSPLYGGGYEQYF. The DNA of the CDR3 is TGTGCCAGCAGCCCGCTTTATGGGGGCGGCTACGAGCAGTACTTC.